The 32 T cell receptor beta chains presented below share a single source sample, sequenced in a study of response to subunit inactivated influenza vaccine. TCRdb re-analysed the RT-PCR reads in MiXCR, keeping a single row per CDR3 protein. The sample shows a few hundred thousand distinct CDR3 sequences, approximately 14% of them seen only once. Sequenced here: PBMCs from blood, sampled less than 13 days after vaccination. The receptors originated from a man aged 50-59 years who received an inactivated influenza vaccine.

This clonotype was counted at least ten times. At one boundary the junction diverges from the germline segment, which might be a read error. The CDR3 DNA reads as TGTGCCAGCAGCTTAGTAGCGGGAGGGAACAATGAGCAGTTCTTC. Translation gives CASSLVAGGNNEQFF. V and J are TRBV5-1 and TRBJ2-1, with 11 bases identical to TRBD2. Germline lookup yields CDR1 SGHRS and CDR2 YFSETQ. The CDR3 contains 15 residues.

The chain is built from TRBV7-2 and TRBJ2-7; the D is unclear. Trimming cost V 4 bases and J 6 bases, with 19 bases left between them. The germline V gene has CDR1 SGHTA and CDR2 FQGNSA. The CDR3 loop spans 15 amino acids. The CDR3 sequence: CASSSAHTRGSEQYF. In DNA form, the CDR3 reads TGTGCCAGCAGCTCCGCACACACGCGAGGTAGCGAGCAGTACTTC.

The genes are TRBV6-5 and TRBJ2-7; TRBD1 matches at 8 bases. Germline V lookup: CDR1 MNHEY, CDR2 SVGAGI. This CDR3 has 16 amino acids. Germline trimming cut 4 bases from V and 0 bases from J; bases unmatched to any gene: 8. The CDR3 DNA follows: TGTGCCAGCAGTTTTGACCAGGGGGCTTTCTCCTACGAGCAGTACTTC. Residues: CASSFDQGAFSYEQYF.

The chain uses TRBV5-1 and TRBJ2-3; 9 positions match TRBD2. This CDR3 has 18 residues. Unmatched junction bases numbered 9, after V lost 0 bases and J lost 1 base. The V gene's germline CDR1 is SGHRS and CDR2 YFSETQ. CDR3 amino acids: CASSLGLLAGVGTDTQYF. The CDR3 DNA sequence: TGCGCCAGCAGCTTGGGGTTGTTAGCGGGAGTTGGCACAGATACGCAGTATTTT.

Only a few counts were recorded for this clonotype. This sequence joins TRBV20-1 and TRBJ1-2, with a weak D call TRBD1 (6 bases). The V and J ends lost 5 bases and 3 bases respectively, with 10 bases between them. The CDR3 covers 12 residues. Per germline, CDR1 DFQATT and CDR2 SNEGSKA (reference sequence). CDR3 nucleotides: TGCAGTGCTCACAGGGATGACTATGGCTACACCTTC. It encodes CSAHRDDYGYTF.

The chain uses TRBV20-1 and TRBJ1-2, with a possible D match to TRBD1 (5 bases). CDR3 length: 15 amino acids. Germline assignment: CDR1 DFQATT and CDR2 SNEGSKA (reference sequence). Trimming left V 3 bases short and J 1 base short, with 15 bases between. The CDR3 DNA reads as TGCAGTGCTAGTTCCGAGGGGACGGATAACTATGGCTACACCTTC. Amino acids: CSASSEGTDNYGYTF.

The CDR3 is CASSAPTGTASTQYF. For the CDR3, the DNA is TGTGCCAGCAGTGCCCCTACCGGGACAGCCTCGACCCAGTACTTC. The V gene is TRBV28, the J gene TRBJ2-5; TRBD1 agrees at 7 bases. In germline, CDR1 is MDHEN, CDR2 SYDVKM. V lost 5 bases, J lost 7 bases, and 13 bases stayed unmatched. There are 15 residues in the CDR3.

J is TRBJ2-7 and V is TRBV12-3 or TRBV12-4; perhaps TRBD1 as D (6 bases). The V end was cut by 5 bases, the J end by 6 bases, with 20 bases between. The CDR3 is made up of 15 amino acids. For the CDR3, the DNA is TGTGCCAGCAGTGCAACCGGGACATTGTTTAGCGAGCAGTACTTC. It yields the protein CASSATGTLFSEQYF.

This clonotype was observed a few times. V usage is TRBV7-2 and J usage is TRBJ1-3; weak D call: TRBD1 (5 bases). The germline V and J ends were trimmed by 6 bases and 4 bases, with 13 bases remaining between them. The CDR3 is made up of 14 amino acids. Per the germline V gene, CDR1 is SGHTA and CDR2 is FQGNSA. CDR3: CASSYDPGGNTIYF. Here the CDR3 DNA reads TGTGCCAGCAGTTATGACCCAGGGGGAAACACCATATATTTT.

This clonotype was found a few times. This chain joins TRBV4-1 and TRBJ1-6, with D uncertain. Deletions cut 1 base from V and 8 bases from J, with 6 bases between. Germline-derived CDR1 and CDR2 are MGHRA and YSYEKL. The length of the CDR3 is 13 residues. This chain's CDR3 is CASSQGSYSPLHF. The CDR3 DNA follows: TGCGCCAGCAGCCAAGGGAGTTATTCACCCCTCCACTTT.

The chain is built from TRBV5-1 and TRBJ2-5; tentatively, D is TRBD1 (5 bases). With 0 bases removed from V and 2 bases from J, the gap between germline ends came to 17 bases. Germline CDR1 SGHRS, CDR2 YFSETQ. The CDR3 spans 17 residues. The CDR3 region is CASSLGSTGHLQETQYF. CDR3 bases: TGCGCCAGCAGCTTGGGTTCCACCGGACACTTACAAGAGACCCAGTACTTC.

A few counts support this clonotype. The rearrangement links TRBV20-1 to TRBJ2-1, with D perhaps being TRBD1 or TRBD2 (5 bases each). CDR3 length: 17 residues. Trimming removed 1 base at V and 0 bases at J, with 16 bases between. Germline CDR1 and CDR2: DFQATT and SNEGSKA (reference sequence). CDR3 residues: CSARADGWGSSYNEQFF. CDR3 sequence (DNA): TGCAGTGCTAGAGCCGATGGTTGGGGGAGCTCCTACAATGAGCAGTTCTTC.

V gene TRBV12-3 or TRBV12-4 combines with J gene TRBJ2-7; D remains ambiguous. CDR3 size: 13 residues. Trimming removed 1 base from V and 7 bases from J, with 11 bases in between. CDR3 sequence reads: CASSLGVSAEQYF. The CDR3 region has the DNA TGTGCCAGCAGTTTAGGGGTCTCGGCGGAGCAGTACTTC.

This clonotype has a count of ten or more. V usage is TRBV15 and J usage is TRBJ2-1; 7 nucleotides align to TRBD1. Germline-derived CDR1 and CDR2 are LNHNV and YYDKDF (reference sequence). CDR3 length: 12 residues. Losses at the gene ends were 5 bases for V and 8 bases for J; bases not matched to a gene: 3. The CDR3 spells CATSLTGYEQFF. CDR3 in DNA: TGTGCCACCAGCCTGACAGGGTATGAGCAGTTCTTC.

This sequence joins TRBV15 and TRBJ2-7; D may be TRBD2 (5 bases). The CDR3 runs to 13 residues. Trimming stripped 5 bases from V and 5 bases from J, with 13 bases between. Per germline, CDR1 LNHNV and CDR2 YYDKDF (reference sequence). DNA for the CDR3: TGTGCCACCAGCCCTCGGGGTCCCCACGAGCAGTACTTC. The encoded protein is CATSPRGPHEQYF. Using reference TRBV15 and TRBJ2-7 for the parts outside the CDR3, the full variable domain is DAMVIQNPRYQVTQFGKPVTLSCSQTLNHNVMYWYQQKSSQAPKLLFHYYDKDFNNEADTPDNFQSRRPNTSFCFLDIRSPGLGDTAMYLCATSPRGPHEQYFGPGTRLTVT.

The chain joins TRBV7-8 to TRBJ2-7, with TRBD1 as a possible D gene (6 bases). From germline, CDR1 is SGHVS and CDR2 FQNEAQ. CDR3 length: 14 residues. The V gene lost 4 bases and the J gene lost 2 bases, with 12 bases spanning the gap. CDR3: CASSSRTVTYEQYF. CDR3 nucleotide sequence: TGTGCCAGCAGCTCAAGGACAGTTACCTACGAGCAGTACTTC.

The chain uses TRBV7-8 and TRBJ1-5, with TRBD1 matching over 8 bases. Germline trimming cut 1 base from V and 3 bases from J; bases unmatched to any gene: 5. This CDR3 has 16 residues. Germline-derived CDR1 and CDR2 are SGHVS and FQNEAQ. The CDR3: CASSLDQGAYNQPQHF. The DNA for the CDR3 is TGTGCCAGCAGCTTAGACCAGGGGGCTTACAATCAGCCCCAGCATTTT. Full variable domain (missing parts from reference TRBV7-8 and TRBJ1-5): GAGVSQSPRYKVAKRGQDVALRCDPISGHVSLFWYQQALGQGPEFLTYFQNEAQLDKSGLPSDRFFAERPEGSVSTLKIQRTQQEDSAVYLCASSLDQGAYNQPQHFGDGTRLSIL.

There are a few counts of this clonotype. The CDR3 DNA sequence: TGTGCCAGCAGCGATACAGGGCTAATTAATGAAAAACTGTTTTTT. Translated: CASSDTGLINEKLFF. V and J are TRBV16 and TRBJ1-4; perhaps TRBD1 as D (6 bases). The CDR3 is 15 residues long. Trimming stripped 5 bases from V and 4 bases from J, with 14 bases between. Germline V lookup: CDR1 KGHSY, CDR2 FQNENV.

There are a few counts of this clonotype. The rearrangement joins TRBV20-1 to TRBJ2-7, with D tentatively TRBD2 (6 bases). This CDR3 spans 16 amino acids. The V end lost 0 bases, the J end lost 2 bases, and 17 bases lay between the germline ends. CDR1 and CDR2 (germline): DFQATT, SNEGSKA (reference sequence). CDR3 DNA: TGCAGTGCTAGAGATCTTATGGGGAGGTACACCTACGAGCAGTACTTC. This translates into CSARDLMGRYTYEQYF.

The chain couples TRBV21-1 to TRBJ2-3; the tabulated D call, TRBD1, remains unverified against the DNA. TRBV21-1 counts as a pseudogene. This CDR3 is built from 17 residues. CDR3 sequence reads: CASSLPSGPRLTDTQYF. The DNA for the CDR3 is TGTGCCAGCAGCCTCCCTTCGGGACCCCGCCTCACAGATACGCAGTATTTT.

This clonotype was detected only a few times. V gene TRBV6-2 or TRBV6-3 combines with J gene TRBJ2-5, with TRBD2 matching 10 bases. V trimming: 2 bases; J trimming: 2 bases; junction bases outside the gene matches: 17. Germline V gene data show CDR1 as MNHEY and CDR2 as SVGEGT. CDR3 length: 20 amino acids. DNA for the CDR3: TGTGCCAGCAGTTACGCTGGGCTAGCGGGGGAGTGGGGTCTTCAAGAGACCCAGTACTTC. Its protein product is CASSYAGLAGEWGLQETQYF.

V is TRBV6-5 and J is TRBJ2-7; the match to TRBD1 covers 7 bases. Germline CDR1 MNHEY, CDR2 SVGAGI. This CDR3 comprises 14 residues. The V segment lost 2 bases and the J segment 2 bases; nucleotides outside the gene matches: 3. Written as DNA, the CDR3 is TGTGCCAGCAGTTACCTGCAGGGGGCCTACGAGCAGTACTTC. Its translation is CASSYLQGAYEQYF.

CDR3 nucleotide sequence: TGTGCCAGTAGTCCCTTTCCGCGGGGGGTAAATCAGCCCCAGCATTTT. This translates into CASSPFPRGVNQPQHF. J is TRBJ1-5 and V is TRBV19, with D perhaps TRBD1 (5 bases). Germline-derived CDR1 and CDR2 are LNHDA and SQIVND (reference sequence). V was cut by 5 bases and J by 4 bases, with 18 bases left in between. The CDR3 is 16 residues long.

This clonotype was detected only a few times. CDR3 DNA: TGTGCCAGCAGCTTAGGAGGCGGGGGATCCTACAATGAGCAGTTCTTC. Encoded protein: CASSLGGGGSYNEQFF. The rearrangement links TRBV7-2 to TRBJ2-1, with TRBD2 matching 7 bases. With 1 base clipped from V and 1 base from J, the junction kept 4 bases outside the gene matches. CDR3 length: 16 amino acids. The V gene's germline CDR1 is SGHTA and CDR2 FQGNSA.

This clonotype has only a few counts. The chain joins TRBV5-1 to TRBJ2-5; 7 positions match TRBD2. Looked up from germline, CDR1 is SGHRS and CDR2 is YFSETQ. This CDR3 spans 16 amino acids. V lost 4 bases and J lost 4; bases outside the gene matches: 13. The chain's CDR3 is CASSNPGLVMGETQYF. The CDR3 DNA sequence: TGCGCCAGCAGCAACCCCGGACTAGTAATGGGAGAGACCCAGTACTTC.

A few counts support this clonotype. The V gene is TRBV12-3 or TRBV12-4, the J gene TRBJ2-5; 8 bases match TRBD2. The CDR3 consists of 14 residues. V shed 3 bases and J 3 bases; nucleotides not matched to a gene: 3. CDR3 loop: CASSFVAGKETQYF. CDR3 nucleotides: TGTGCCAGCAGTTTCGTAGCGGGGAAAGAGACCCAGTACTTC.

The chain employs TRBV6-2 or TRBV6-3 and TRBJ2-1; TRBD2 matches 9 bases. This CDR3 is built from 16 residues. Germline assignment: CDR1 MNHEY and CDR2 SVGEGT. Trimming cost V 6 bases and J 4 bases; bases outside gene matches: 10. The CDR3 DNA is TGTGCCAGCAGACCCACGAGCGGGGGGACTTACAATGAGCAGTTCTTC. Translation: CASRPTSGGTYNEQFF.

The CDR3 protein is CASSFGRLNEQYF. The CDR3 DNA sequence: TGTGCCAGCAGCTTCGGCAGGCTCAACGAGCAGTACTTC. The chain combines TRBV11-2 with TRBJ2-7, with no clear D. The germline CDR1 and CDR2 sequences are SGHAT and FQNNGV. Trimming removed 3 bases at V and 5 bases at J, with 11 bases between. The CDR3 has 13 residues.

This chain connects TRBV6-5 to TRBJ1-1; no reliable D call. The germline gives CDR1 MNHEY, CDR2 SVGAGI. Trimming stripped 2 bases from V and 0 bases from J, with 13 bases between. CDR3 length equals 16 residues. In nucleotides, the CDR3 is TGTGCCAGCAGTTACCAATCCTTTGGGGTGAACACTGAAGCTTTCTTT. Translating gives CASSYQSFGVNTEAFF.

There are a few counts of this clonotype. The rearrangement uses TRBV27 and TRBJ2-5, with D tentatively TRBD1 (5 bases). This CDR3 spans 16 amino acids. Trimming cost V 5 bases and J 2 bases, with 18 bases left between them. CDR1 and CDR2 (germline): MNHEY, SMNVEV (reference sequence). The CDR3 DNA is TGTGCCAGCAGTCCAACAAGGGGATCTACTCAAGAGACCCAGTACTTC. This gives the protein CASSPTRGSTQETQYF.

This clonotype was observed a handful of times. This chain connects TRBV12-3 or TRBV12-4 to TRBJ1-2; D is uncertain. V was cut by 1 base and J by 9 bases, with 12 bases left in between. The CDR3 is made up of 13 amino acids. The CDR3 DNA sequence: TGTGCCAGCAGTTTAGGACGGCGAAGGAGCTACACCTTC. Its translation is CASSLGRRRSYTF.

Only a few counts were recorded for this clonotype. The V gene is TRBV9, the J gene TRBJ2-5; weak D call: TRBD2 (6 bases). Per germline, CDR1 SGDLS and CDR2 YYNGEE. V dropped 0 bases and J dropped 5 bases, with 14 bases sitting between them. The CDR3 length is 15 residues. The CDR3 spells CASSVEAGLRETQYF. The CDR3 region has the DNA TGTGCCAGCAGCGTAGAGGCAGGACTAAGGGAGACCCAGTACTTC. Using reference TRBV9 and TRBJ2-5 for the parts outside the CDR3, the full variable domain is DSGVTQTPKHLITATGQRVTLRCSPRSGDLSVYWYQQSLDQGLQFLIQYYNGEERAKGNILERFSAQQFPDLHSELNLSSLELGDSALYFCASSVEAGLRETQYFGPGTRLLVL.